The 28 T cell receptor beta chains reported below all come from one sample, sequenced in a study of post-analysis software for immune sequencing data. Findings of the study overall: TRBV5-6, TRBV5-1 and TRBV20-1 were among five TRBV segments more frequent in patients than controls.

These TCRs are of unknown antigen specificity. Prepared libraries of TCR beta cDNA carried unique molecular identifiers. MiXCR, applied by TCRdb to the PCR reads, yields one record per CDR3 protein. The sample lists 750,000 to 900,000 distinct CDR3 sequences, under 60% seen once, with 4.9% in the top ten. The sample was blood. These TCRs come from a girl aged 10-17 years with multiple sclerosis.

This clonotype was observed a few times. This rearrangement joins TRBV20-1 to TRBJ2-5; D not certain. V lost 6 bases to trimming and J lost 1 base, with 12 bases between them. This CDR3 is 13 amino acids long. CDR1 and CDR2 from the germline V gene are DFQATT and SNEGSKA (reference sequence). This CDR3 is CSAHYKLQETQYF. Written as DNA, the CDR3 is TGCAGTGCCCACTACAAGCTCCAAGAGACCCAGTACTTC.

The rearrangement links TRBV5-1 to TRBJ2-1, with 11 nucleotides matching TRBD2. Germline lookup yields CDR1 SGHRS and CDR2 YFSETQ. The CDR3 sequence is 15 residues long. V lost 2 bases and J lost 10; bases outside the gene matches: 8. CDR3 nucleotide sequence: TGCGCCAGCAGCTTCGAGAACCGACTAGCGGGAGAGCAGTTCTTC. Translating it yields CASSFENRLAGEQFF.

The V call is TRBV7-3, the J call TRBJ2-3; TRBD1 matches 9 bases. After removal of 5 bases from V and 4 bases from J, the junction contained 4 bases not matched to a gene. The length of the CDR3 is 14 residues. Per the germline V gene, CDR1 is SGHTA and CDR2 is FQGTGA. The CDR3 coding sequence is TGTGCCAGCAGCCTTACAGGGGGCCCAGATACGCAGTATTTT. Encoded protein: CASSLTGGPDTQYF.

About this clonotype itself: This clone may be a read error of a much larger clone one base away. The chain joins TRBV12-3 or TRBV12-4 to TRBJ1-1, with D perhaps matching TRBD1 (6 bases). The CDR3 runs 15 residues. This chain's CDR3 is CASSLWDTLNTGAFF. For the CDR3, the DNA is TGTGCCAGCAGTTTATGGGACACCTTGAACACTGGAGCTTTCTTT.

This chain joins TRBV3-1 and TRBJ2-7, with TRBD1 matching over 7 bases. V lost 6 bases to trimming and J lost 10 bases; unmatched junction nucleotides: 12. Germline CDR1 is LGHDT and CDR2 is YNNKEL (reference sequence). The CDR3 sequence is 13 residues long. This chain's CDR3 is CASSLVGGHSQYF. The CDR3, as DNA: TGTGCCAGCAGTCTGGTAGGGGGCCATAGCCAGTACTTC.

The chain carries TRBV6-5 and TRBJ2-3, with no clear D. The CDR3 runs to 15 residues. Germline V gives CDR1 MNHEY, CDR2 SVGAGI. V lost 2 bases to trimming and J lost 3 bases, with 12 bases between them. CDR3 DNA sequence: TGTGCCAGCAGTTACACGCCAGGCGAAACAGATACGCAGTATTTT. Its protein product is CASSYTPGETDTQYF.

The sample holds a few counts of this clonotype. V gene TRBV7-2 combines with J gene TRBJ2-4; TRBD1 matches at 10 bases. The end of the DNA fits TRBJ2-7 better, so the J call may be wrong. Looked up from germline, CDR1 is SGHTA and CDR2 is FQGNSA. The CDR3 has 14 residues. Here the CDR3 DNA reads TGTGCCAGCAGCCAAGGGACAGGGGTCTACGAGCAGTACTTC. Translating gives CASSQGTGVYEQYF.

This clonotype was counted between two and nine times. V and J are TRBV20-1 and TRBJ2-7; D is ambiguous. Germline V lookup: CDR1 DFQATT, CDR2 SNEGSKA (reference sequence). Deletions cut 3 bases from V and 7 bases from J, with 13 bases between. This CDR3 contains 12 residues. The CDR3 is CSASAVDKEQYF. The DNA of the CDR3 is TGCAGTGCTAGCGCGGTAGATAAAGAGCAGTACTTC.

This clonotype was seen just once. This CDR3 reads CASRRTWGGGRETQYF. DNA of the CDR3: TGTGCCAGCAGGCGCACTTGGGGAGGTGGTAGGGAGACCCAGTACTTC. The chain has TRBV6-5 and TRBJ2-7; weak D call: TRBD2 (6 bases). The DNA end favors TRBJ2-5, so the J call may be wrong. Germline V CDR1 and CDR2: MNHEY, SVGAGI. The CDR3 is made up of 16 amino acids.

This clonotype was recorded once. The rearrangement joins TRBV3-1 to TRBJ2-5; D unresolved. There are 18 residues in the CDR3. The V gene lost 0 bases and the J gene lost 2 bases, with 19 bases spanning the gap. The V gene's germline CDR1 is LGHDT and CDR2 YNNKEL (reference sequence). The CDR3 DNA sequence: TGTGCCAGCAGCCAAGAGGGATCGGTTTGTCCAAAACAAGAGACCCAGTACTTC. Amino acid sequence: CASSQEGSVCPKQETQYF.

This clonotype was picked up one time. The rearrangement uses TRBV20-1 and TRBJ1-4; D unresolved. This CDR3 has 15 residues. V lost 6 bases and J lost 5, with 19 bases in between. In germline, CDR1 is DFQATT, CDR2 SNEGSKA (reference sequence). The CDR3 sequence: CSAGVRQSGNEKLFF. Here the CDR3 DNA reads TGCAGTGCCGGCGTTAGGCAGAGTGGAAATGAAAAACTGTTTTTT.

V gene TRBV4-3 combines with J gene TRBJ1-1; 8 bases are shared with TRBD1. The CDR3 runs 15 residues. Germline CDR1 reads LGHNA; CDR2 reads YSLEER. Losses at the gene ends were 4 bases for V and 3 bases for J; bases not matched to a gene: 7. Written as DNA, the CDR3 is TGCGCCAGCAGCCGCTGGACAGGGAGGGACACTGAAGCTTTCTTT. Amino acid sequence: CASSRWTGRDTEAFF.

The chain carries TRBV29-1 and TRBJ2-1; D perhaps matches TRBD2 (6 bases). Germline V gives CDR1 SQVTM, CDR2 ANQGSEA. V lost 1 base and J lost 1, with 11 bases in between. This CDR3 is 15 amino acids long. CDR3 coding DNA: TGCAGCGTTGAAGGGCGGGGTCCGTCCTACAATGAGCAGTTCTTC. Its protein is CSVEGRGPSYNEQFF.

The rearrangement joins TRBV6-1 to TRBJ2-3; 11 positions agree with TRBD2. The germline V gene has CDR1 MNHNS and CDR2 SASEGT. The CDR3 runs to 18 residues. Trimming cost V 6 bases and J 0 bases; bases outside gene matches: 11. In DNA, the CDR3 is TGTGCCAGCAGGGTAGCGGGAGGGCCGGGGGCGAGCACAGATACGCAGTATTTT. Translated: CASRVAGGPGASTDTQYF.

This chain links TRBV24-1 with TRBJ1-1; possibly TRBD1 for D (5 bases). V was clipped by 8 bases and J by 1 base, with 10 bases between them. The CDR3 loop spans 13 amino acids. The germline V gene has CDR1 KGHDR and CDR2 SFDVKD. CDR3 DNA sequence: TGTGCCACCAAGAGGGGCCCGAACACTGAAGCTTTCTTT. It codes for CATKRGPNTEAFF.

The V gene is TRBV7-2, the J gene TRBJ2-7; D possibly corresponds to TRBD2 (5 bases). The CDR3 has 12 residues. Trimming left V 3 bases short and J 7 bases short, with 10 bases between. The germline CDR1 and CDR2 sequences are SGHTA and FQGNSA. The CDR3 here is CASSLGVREQYF. CDR3 nucleotide sequence: TGTGCCAGCAGCTTGGGAGTCCGAGAGCAGTACTTC.

The chain has TRBV18 and TRBJ1-2; D is unresolved. V lost 3 bases and J lost 8, with 16 bases in between. CDR1 is KGHSH, CDR2 LQKENI, per germline. CDR3 length: 14 residues. The CDR3 spells CASSPGSQLWGYTF. Written as DNA, the CDR3 is TGTGCCAGCTCACCGGGCAGCCAGTTGTGGGGCTACACCTTC.

The gene calls are TRBV4-3 and TRBJ2-1; the match to TRBD2 covers 7 bases. Germline assignment: CDR1 LGHNA and CDR2 YSLEER. The CDR3 spans 16 residues. Trimming removed 0 bases from V and 7 bases from J; junction bases left unmatched: 9. This CDR3 is CASSQDMGEGRNEQFF. CDR3 bases: TGCGCCAGCAGCCAAGATATGGGGGAGGGTCGGAATGAGCAGTTCTTC.

The J gene is TRBJ2-4, the V gene TRBV15; D might be TRBD1 (6 bases). Judging by the DNA end, TRBJ2-5 fits better; the J call may be wrong. Germline V gene sequence: CDR1 LNHNV, CDR2 YYDKDF (reference sequence). This CDR3 region has 17 residues. As DNA, the CDR3 is TGTGCCACCAGCAGAGAGGCAGGGGTGTTTGGAGGAGAGACCCAGTACTTC. Protein product: CATSREAGVFGGETQYF.

This clonotype has only a few counts. V usage is TRBV10-3 and J usage is TRBJ2-7; D gene ambiguous. The germline V gene encodes CDR1 ENHRY and CDR2 SYGVKD. The CDR3 extends over 15 amino acids. V gave up 0 bases and J gave up 5 bases, with 14 bases separating them. CDR3 in DNA: TGTGCCATCAGTGAGTCCAGAACTCTTTGGGACGAGCAGTACTTC. The encoded protein is CAISESRTLWDEQYF.

This sequence joins TRBV11-3 and TRBJ1-2, with 8 bases aligning to TRBD1. The CDR3 covers 15 residues. J was trimmed by 4 bases and V by 3 bases; bases with no gene match: 7. Germline V CDR1 and CDR2: SGHNT, YENEEA. The CDR3 bases are TGTGCCAGCAGCTTTTCAGGGGGCGCCGGCTATGGCTACACCTTC. Its translation: CASSFSGGAGYGYTF. Full variable domain (rest looked up from reference TRBV11-3 and TRBJ1-2): EAGVVQSPRYKIIEKKQPVAFWCNPISGHNTLYWYLQNLGQGPELLIRYENEEAVDDSQLPKDRFSAERLKGVDSTLKIQPAELGDSAVYLCASSFSGGAGYGYTFGSGTRLTVV.

This clonotype was counted a few times. This sequence joins TRBV20-1 and TRBJ1-4, with 9 bases identical to TRBD1. Germline trimming cut 3 bases from V and 8 bases from J; bases unmatched to any gene: 10. There are 15 residues in the CDR3. Germline-derived CDR1 and CDR2 are DFQATT and SNEGSKA (reference sequence). The CDR3 region is CSAREGTGFGEKLFF. The CDR3 nucleotides are TGCAGTGCTAGGGAGGGGACAGGGTTTGGAGAAAAACTGTTTTTT.

The chain carries TRBV2 and TRBJ1-2; D is unresolved. Germline CDR1 reads SNHLY; CDR2 reads FYNNEI. This CDR3 spans 13 amino acids. V lost 7 bases, J lost 2 bases, and 11 bases lay in between. The CDR3 nucleotides are TGTGCCAGCAACCCTGAGGGAAACTATGGCTACACCTTC. Protein product: CASNPEGNYGYTF.

The V and J genes are TRBV6-1 and TRBJ2-7; D is undetermined. There are 16 residues in the CDR3. Trimming took 2 bases from V and 1 from J, leaving 15 bases between them. The V gene's germline CDR1 is MNHNS and CDR2 SASEGT. DNA of the CDR3: TGTGCCAGCAGTGAAATGGGCGGCGTCTCTTCCTACGAGCAGTACTTC. This encodes CASSEMGGVSSYEQYF.

This clonotype was seen a handful of times. This chain joins TRBV27 and TRBJ2-5, with 8 positions matching TRBD2. V trimming: 6 bases; J trimming: 4 bases; junction bases outside the gene matches: 4. CDR3 length equals 13 residues. Germline CDR1 reads MNHEY; CDR2 reads SMNVEV (reference sequence). CDR3 residues: CASRGLGRETQYF. The CDR3 DNA sequence: TGTGCCAGCAGGGGACTAGGTCGAGAGACCCAGTACTTC.

This clonotype was recorded once. The chain uses TRBV20-1 and TRBJ2-7; TRBD2 agrees at 7 bases. With the DNA end fitting TRBJ2-5 better, the J assignment may be wrong. Germline CDR1 and CDR2: DFQATT and SNEGSKA (reference sequence). This CDR3 is 15 amino acids long. This CDR3 is CSARDGGDFQETQYF. CDR3 DNA: TGCAGTGCTAGAGATGGGGGGGACTTCCAAGAGACCCAGTACTTC.

V and J are TRBV7-9 and TRBJ1-2; D is perhaps TRBD1 (5 bases). Germline V lookup: CDR1 SEHNR, CDR2 FQNEAQ (reference sequence). The V end lost 3 bases, the J end lost 4 bases, and 12 bases lay between the germline ends. The CDR3 covers 14 residues. CDR3 sequence (DNA): TGTGCCAGCAGCTTCGCGACAGTGATCTATGGCTACACCTTC. Translation: CASSFATVIYGYTF. The full variable domain, its missing parts supplied by reference TRBV7-9 and TRBJ1-2, is DTGVSQNPRHKITKRGQNVTFRCDPISEHNRLYWYRQTLGQGPEFLTYFQNEAQLEKSRLLSDRFSAERPKGSFSTLEIQRTEQGDSAMYLCASSFATVIYGYTFGSGTRLTVV.

The chain joins TRBV7-8 to TRBJ2-1; D ambiguous. Between the trimmed V and J ends, which lost 5 bases and 6 bases, there was a span of 11 bases. Germline CDR1 and CDR2: SGHVS and FQNEAQ. This CDR3 has 13 residues. CDR3 in DNA: TGTGCCAGCAGCCCAAACTGGGGCAATGAGCAGTTCTTC. This translates into CASSPNWGNEQFF.